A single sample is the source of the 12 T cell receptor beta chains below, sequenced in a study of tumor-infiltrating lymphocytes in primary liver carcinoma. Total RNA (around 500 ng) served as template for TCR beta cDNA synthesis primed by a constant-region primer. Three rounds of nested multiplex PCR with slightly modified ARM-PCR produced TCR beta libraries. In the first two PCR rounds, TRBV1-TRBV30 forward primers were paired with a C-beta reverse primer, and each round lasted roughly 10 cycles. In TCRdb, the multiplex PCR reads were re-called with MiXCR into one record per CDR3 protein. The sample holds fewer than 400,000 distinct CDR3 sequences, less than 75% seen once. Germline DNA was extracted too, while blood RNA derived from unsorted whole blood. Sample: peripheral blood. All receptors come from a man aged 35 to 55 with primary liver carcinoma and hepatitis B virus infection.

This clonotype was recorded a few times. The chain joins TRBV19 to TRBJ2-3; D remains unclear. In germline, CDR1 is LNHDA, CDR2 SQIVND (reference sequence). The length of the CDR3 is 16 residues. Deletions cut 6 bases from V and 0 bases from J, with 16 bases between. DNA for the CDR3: TGTGCCAGTAGGTCAGCTAGACAAACTAGCACAGATACGCAGTATTTT. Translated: CASRSARQTSTDTQYF.

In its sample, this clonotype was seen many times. The CDR3 DNA follows: TGTGCCAGCAGCATCGGACTCAGCTCCTACAATGAGCAGTTCTTC. This encodes CASSIGLSSYNEQFF. The chain couples TRBV5-6 to TRBJ2-1, with D possibly TRBD2 on 5 matching bases. The CDR3 is 15 amino acids. The V gene's germline CDR1 is SGHDT and CDR2 YYEEEE. V shed 4 bases and J shed 0 bases, with 11 bases lying between them.

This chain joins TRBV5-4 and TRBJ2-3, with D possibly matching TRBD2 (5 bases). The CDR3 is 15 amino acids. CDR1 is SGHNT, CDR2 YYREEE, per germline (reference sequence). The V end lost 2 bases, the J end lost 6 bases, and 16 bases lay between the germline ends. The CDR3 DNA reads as TGTGCCAGCAGCTTCGGTGTAGCGCACGGCGATACGCAGTATTTT. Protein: CASSFGVAHGDTQYF.

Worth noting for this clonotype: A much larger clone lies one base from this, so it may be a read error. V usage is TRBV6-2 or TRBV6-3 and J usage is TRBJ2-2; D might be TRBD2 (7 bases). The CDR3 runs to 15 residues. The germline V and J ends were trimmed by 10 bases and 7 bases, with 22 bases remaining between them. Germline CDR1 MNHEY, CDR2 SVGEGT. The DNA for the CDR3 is TGTGCCAACACCCCCGAGGGGGGGCGGGACGGGGAGCTGTTTTTT. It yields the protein CANTPEGGRDGELFF.

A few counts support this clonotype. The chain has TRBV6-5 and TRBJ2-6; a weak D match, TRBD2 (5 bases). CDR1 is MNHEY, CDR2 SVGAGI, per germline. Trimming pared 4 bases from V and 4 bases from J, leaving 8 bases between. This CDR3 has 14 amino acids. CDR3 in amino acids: CASSSPGGANVLTF. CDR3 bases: TGTGCCAGCAGTTCCCCGGGAGGGGCCAACGTCCTGACTTTC.

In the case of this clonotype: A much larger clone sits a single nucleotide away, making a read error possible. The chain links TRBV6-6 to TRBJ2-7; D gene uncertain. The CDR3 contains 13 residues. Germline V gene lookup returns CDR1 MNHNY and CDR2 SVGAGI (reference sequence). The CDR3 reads CASSYYGKDEQCF. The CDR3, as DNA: TGTGCCAGCAGTTACTATGGGAAGGACGAGCAGTGCTTC.

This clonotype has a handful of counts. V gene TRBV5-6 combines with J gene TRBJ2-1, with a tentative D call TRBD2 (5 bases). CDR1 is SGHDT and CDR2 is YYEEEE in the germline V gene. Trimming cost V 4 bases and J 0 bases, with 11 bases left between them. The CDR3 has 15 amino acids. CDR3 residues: CASSQATSSYNEQFF. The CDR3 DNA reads TGTGCCAGCAGCCAAGCTACTAGCTCCTACAATGAGCAGTTCTTC.

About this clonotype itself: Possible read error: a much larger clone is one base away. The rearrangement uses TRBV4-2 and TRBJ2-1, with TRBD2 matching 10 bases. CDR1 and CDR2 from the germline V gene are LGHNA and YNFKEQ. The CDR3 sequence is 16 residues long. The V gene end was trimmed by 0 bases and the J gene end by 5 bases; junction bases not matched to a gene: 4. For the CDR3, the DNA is TGTGCCAGCAGCCAAGAAGGACTAGCGGCCCACAATGAGCAGTTCTTC. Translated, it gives CASSQEGLAAHNEQFF.

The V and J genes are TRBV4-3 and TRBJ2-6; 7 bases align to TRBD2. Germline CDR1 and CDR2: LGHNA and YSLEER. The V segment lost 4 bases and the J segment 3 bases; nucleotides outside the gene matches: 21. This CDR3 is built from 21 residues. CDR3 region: CASSPKILWGRVSYGANVLTF. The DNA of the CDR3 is TGCGCCAGCAGCCCGAAGATCCTCTGGGGGAGGGTGAGCTATGGGGCCAACGTCCTGACTTTC.

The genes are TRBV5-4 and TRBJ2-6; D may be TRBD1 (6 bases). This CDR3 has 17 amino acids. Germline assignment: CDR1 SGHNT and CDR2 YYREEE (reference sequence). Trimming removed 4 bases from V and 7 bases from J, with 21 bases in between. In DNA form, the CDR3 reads TGTGCCAGCAGCACCTCTTCAACAGGGATCATCGCCAACGTCCTGACTTTC. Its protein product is CASSTSSTGIIANVLTF.

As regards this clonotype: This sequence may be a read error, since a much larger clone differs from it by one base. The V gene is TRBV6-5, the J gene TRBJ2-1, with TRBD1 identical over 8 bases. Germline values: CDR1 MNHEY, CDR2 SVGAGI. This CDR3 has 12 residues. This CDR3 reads CTSSDRGNEQFF. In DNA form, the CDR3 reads TGTACCAGCAGTGACAGGGGCAATGAGCAGTTCTTC.

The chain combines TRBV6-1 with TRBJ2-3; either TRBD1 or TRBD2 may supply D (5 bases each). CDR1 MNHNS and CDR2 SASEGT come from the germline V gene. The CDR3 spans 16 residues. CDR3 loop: CAISEIGGHYTDTQYF. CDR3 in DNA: TGTGCTATCAGTGAAATAGGAGGACACTACACAGATACGCAGTATTTT.